One sample yielded the 21 T cell receptor beta chains listed below, sequenced in a study of vaccination and CD4 T cells after COVID-19. Treatment reported: roughly 10-day PBMC culture with coronavirus spike peptide pools or control peptides (ViraFEST assay). For these receptors, no antigen is known. Cultured CD4+ T cells had their DNA profiled by the Oncomine TCR Beta short-read assay. One entry per CDR3 protein, called by TCRdb with MiXCR from the PCR reads. The data hold over 15,000 distinct CDR3 sequences, with around three fifths observed a single time. The sample consisted of CD4+ T cells from blood, cultured in vitro. The receptors derive from a human donor who had recovered from COVID-19.

The chain links TRBV11-2 to TRBJ2-3; 7 nucleotides agree with TRBD2. CDR3 length: 16 amino acids. J gave up 7 bases and V 5 bases, and 15 bases lay outside the gene matches. The germline gives CDR1 SGHAT, CDR2 FQNNGV. The CDR3 DNA reads as TGTGCCAGCAGCGAAACCCCACGGGGGGAGGGGAATACGCAGTATTTT. Its translation is CASSETPRGEGNTQYF.

J is TRBJ1-4 and V is TRBV20-1; D possibly corresponds to TRBD1 (5 bases). The germline V gene encodes CDR1 DFQATT and CDR2 SNEGSKA (reference sequence). The germline V and J ends were trimmed by 3 bases and 8 bases, with 10 bases remaining between them. The CDR3 sequence is 12 residues long. CDR3 sequence (DNA): TGCAGTGCTAGCCGTGACAGAGAAAAACTGTTTTTT. It translates to CSASRDREKLFF.

This chain joins TRBV23-1 and TRBJ1-5, with D unresolved. TRBV23-1 qualifies as an ORF whose function is uncertain. The CDR3 has 17 amino acids. The ends were cut back, 3 bases at V and 7 bases at J, with 22 bases in the middle. In nucleotides, the CDR3 is TGCGCCAGCAGTCACCACCCGGAGGGCCCCGAGAGACAGCCCCAGCATTTT. Amino acid sequence: CASSHHPEGPERQPQHF.

This chain uses TRBV19 with TRBJ2-3, with 10 bases lining up with TRBD2. In germline, CDR1 is LNHDA, CDR2 SQIVND (reference sequence). The CDR3 covers 17 residues. V was clipped by 3 bases and J by 4 bases; unmatched bases: 10. The CDR3 spells CASSIEAIAGGPDTQYF. CDR3 DNA: TGTGCCAGTAGTATTGAGGCGATAGCGGGGGGCCCAGATACGCAGTATTTT.

The chain employs TRBV6-5 and TRBJ1-5; maybe TRBD1 (6 bases). Germline V gene lookup returns CDR1 MNHEY and CDR2 SVGAGI. This CDR3 contains 14 residues. V lost 3 bases and J 1 base, leaving 7 bases between the germline ends. CDR3 amino acids: CASSYTGSNQPQHF. CDR3 coding DNA: TGTGCCAGCAGTTATACAGGGAGCAATCAGCCCCAGCATTTT.

A few counts support this clonotype. V is TRBV6-1 and J is TRBJ1-2; D not resolved. V was pared by 6 bases and J by 0 bases, with 17 bases between. Germline V gives CDR1 MNHNS, CDR2 SASEGT. CDR3 length: 16 residues. The chain's CDR3 is CASRAGYKLANYGYTF. The CDR3 coding sequence is TGTGCCAGCAGGGCGGGGTATAAGTTAGCTAACTATGGCTACACCTTC.

The chain joins TRBV20-1 to TRBJ1-1; D ambiguous. Deletions cut 3 bases from V and 6 bases from J, with 11 bases between. This CDR3 comprises 12 residues. CDR1 is DFQATT and CDR2 is SNEGSKA in the germline V gene (reference sequence). The CDR3 sequence: CSASPWGPEAFF. CDR3 bases: TGCAGTGCTAGCCCCTGGGGTCCTGAAGCTTTCTTT.

This chain links TRBV5-4 with TRBJ2-7; TRBD1 aligns across 8 bases. The CDR3 loop spans 13 amino acids. Germline CDR1 SGHNT, CDR2 YYREEE (reference sequence). V lost 4 bases and J lost 5; bases outside the gene matches: 5. Here the CDR3 DNA reads TGTGCCAGCAGCCTCAGGGGGCCCCACGAGCAGTACTTC. Translation: CASSLRGPHEQYF. Based on the CDR3 plus reference TRBV5-4 and TRBJ2-7, the full variable domain is ETGVTQSPTHLIKTRGQQVTLRCSSQSGHNTVSWYQQALGQGPQFIFQYYREEENGRGNFPPRFSGLQFPNYSSELNVNALELDDSALYLCASSLRGPHEQYFGPGTRLTVT.

V and J are TRBV5-1 and TRBJ2-3; D is perhaps TRBD1 or TRBD2 (6 bases each). V lost 1 base and J 2 bases, leaving 11 bases between the germline ends. Germline V CDR1 and CDR2: SGHRS, YFSETQ. The CDR3 extends over 15 amino acids. The CDR3 bases are TGCGCCAGCAGCTTGTATGGGGGGCCCACAGATACGCAGTATTTT. This gives the protein CASSLYGGPTDTQYF.

V gene TRBV20-1 combines with J gene TRBJ2-3, with 7 nucleotides matching TRBD2. CDR3 length: 15 amino acids. Germline CDR1 DFQATT, CDR2 SNEGSKA (reference sequence). V dropped 6 bases and J dropped 2; count of bases not matched to a gene: 11. The CDR3 loop is CSAVSGASFTDTQYF. The CDR3 DNA is TGCAGTGCCGTGAGCGGGGCAAGTTTCACAGATACGCAGTATTTT.

V gene TRBV10-3 combines with J gene TRBJ1-2, with D tentatively TRBD1 (5 bases). V was cut by 8 bases and J by 6 bases, with 13 bases left in between. This CDR3 has 12 residues. The germline gives CDR1 ENHRY, CDR2 SYGVKD. The CDR3 protein is CAISSAGDGYTF. The CDR3 DNA reads as TGTGCCATCTCATCCGCGGGGGATGGCTACACCTTC.

This clonotype was picked up a small number of times. The chain links TRBV27 to TRBJ1-5, with TRBD1 matching over 10 bases. This CDR3 is built from 15 residues. Trimming at V came to 6 bases and at J to 6 bases, leaving 8 bases not matched to a gene. Germline V CDR1 and CDR2: MNHEY, SMNVEV (reference sequence). This CDR3 is CASSLRQGAPQPQHF. The CDR3 region has the DNA TGTGCCAGCAGCCTCCGACAGGGGGCGCCTCAGCCCCAGCATTTT.

The V and J genes are TRBV5-1 and TRBJ2-5, with D unclear. The CDR3 length is 14 residues. The V end was cut by 1 base, the J end by 1 base, with 8 bases between. In germline, CDR1 is SGHRS, CDR2 YFSETQ. In DNA, the CDR3 is TGCGCCAGCAGCTTGCTCATGTCCCAAGAGACCCAGTACTTC. This codes for CASSLLMSQETQYF.

V gene TRBV20-1 combines with J gene TRBJ1-2; a possible D gene is TRBD1 (5 bases). The CDR3 runs 17 residues. Germline V gene data show CDR1 as DFQATT and CDR2 as SNEGSKA (reference sequence). V lost 3 bases and J 3 bases, leaving 23 bases between the germline ends. CDR3 residues: CSARRPGRVVGHYGYTF. The DNA for the CDR3 is TGCAGTGCTAGGCGCCCCGGCAGGGTGGTGGGTCACTATGGCTACACCTTC.

The chain recombines TRBV10-3 with TRBJ1-5; 9 bases map to TRBD1. The CDR3 runs to 14 residues. Looked up from germline, CDR1 is ENHRY and CDR2 is SYGVKD. The V and J ends lost 6 bases and 3 bases, in that order; junction bases with no gene match: 3. As DNA, the CDR3 is TGTGCCATCAGGGGGACAGGGTTCAATCAGCCCCAGCATTTT. This sequence encodes CAIRGTGFNQPQHF.

The V gene is TRBV6-2 or TRBV6-3, the J gene TRBJ1-1; a possible D gene is TRBD1 (5 bases). CDR1 and CDR2 (germline): MNHEY, SVGEGT. CDR3 length equals 14 residues. V was cut by 8 bases and J by 8 bases, with 21 bases left in between. The CDR3 region has the DNA TGTGCCAGCGGGAGGAGGGGTGTAATTTTGGAAGCTTTCTTT. The encoded protein is CASGRRGVILEAFF.

V usage is TRBV10-3 and J usage is TRBJ1-6; no reliable D call. The CDR3 extends over 16 amino acids. V was clipped by 3 bases and J by 0 bases, with 9 bases between them. Germline V gene data show CDR1 as ENHRY and CDR2 as SYGVKD. This CDR3 reads CAISDPISSYNSPLHF. The DNA for the CDR3 is TGTGCCATCAGTGACCCGATTAGCTCCTATAATTCACCCCTCCACTTT.

The chain recombines TRBV10-3 with TRBJ1-2, with D perhaps TRBD1 (6 bases). Trimming removed 7 bases from V and 5 bases from J, with 20 bases in between. The CDR3 length is 15 residues. Looked up from germline, CDR1 is ENHRY and CDR2 is SYGVKD. DNA for the CDR3: TGTGCCATCACCCGAGAACAGGGAACTGGTTATGGCTACACCTTC. Translation gives CAITREQGTGYGYTF.

By sample share, this clonotype is medium-sized. The rearrangement uses TRBV6-4 and TRBJ1-1; 8 bases align to TRBD1. The trim removed 0 bases at V and 3 bases at J, leaving 3 bases unmatched. The CDR3 is 15 residues long. In germline, CDR1 is MRHNA, CDR2 SNTAGT. CDR3 in DNA: TGTGCCAGCAGTGACTCATCAGGGGGCTACACTGAAGCTTTCTTT. Translating gives CASSDSSGGYTEAFF.

The rearrangement links TRBV6-1 to TRBJ2-7, with 8 bases matching TRBD1. This CDR3 contains 16 residues. Germline V CDR1 and CDR2: MNHNS, SASEGT. With V trimmed by 0 bases and J by 0 bases, 4 bases remained unmatched. The CDR3 spells CASSEAPTGASYEQYF. The CDR3 DNA sequence: TGTGCCAGCAGTGAAGCTCCGACAGGGGCCTCCTACGAGCAGTACTTC.

This clonotype was found a few times. The chain combines TRBV5-1 with TRBJ2-5; D might be TRBD2 (6 bases). Trimming removed 7 bases from V and 1 base from J, with 11 bases in between. The CDR3 spans 13 residues. Per the germline V gene, CDR1 is SGHRS and CDR2 is YFSETQ. The CDR3 here is CASWGDSQETQYF. The CDR3 bases are TGCGCCAGCTGGGGGGACTCCCAAGAGACCCAGTACTTC.